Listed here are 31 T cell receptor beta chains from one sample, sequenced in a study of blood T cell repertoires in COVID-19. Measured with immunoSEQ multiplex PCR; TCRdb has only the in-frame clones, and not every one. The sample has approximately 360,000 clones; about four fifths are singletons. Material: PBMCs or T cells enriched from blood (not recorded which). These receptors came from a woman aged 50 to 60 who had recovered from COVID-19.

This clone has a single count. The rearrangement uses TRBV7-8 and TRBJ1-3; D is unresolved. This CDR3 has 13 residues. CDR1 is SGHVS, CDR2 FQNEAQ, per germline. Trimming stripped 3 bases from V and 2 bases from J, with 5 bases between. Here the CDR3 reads CASSFPTGNTIYF. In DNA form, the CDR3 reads TGTGCCAGCAGCTTTCCAACTGGAAACACCATATATTTT.

Written as DNA, the CDR3 is TGTGCCAGTAGTATAGCCCCGCCGGGGAGCTCCTACAATGAGCAGTTCTTC. Encoded protein: CASSIAPPGSSYNEQFF. V gene TRBV19 combines with J gene TRBJ2-1; tentatively, D is TRBD2 (5 bases). The germline gives CDR1 LNHDA, CDR2 SQIVND (reference sequence). V shed 1 base and J shed 0 bases, with 13 bases lying between them. The CDR3 spans 17 residues.

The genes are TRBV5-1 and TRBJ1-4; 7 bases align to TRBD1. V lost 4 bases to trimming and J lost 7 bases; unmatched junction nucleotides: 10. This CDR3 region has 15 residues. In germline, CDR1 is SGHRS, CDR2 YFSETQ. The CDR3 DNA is TGCGCCAGCAGCGTTGGGGGACAGAACGGTGAAAAACTGTTTTTT. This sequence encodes CASSVGGQNGEKLFF.

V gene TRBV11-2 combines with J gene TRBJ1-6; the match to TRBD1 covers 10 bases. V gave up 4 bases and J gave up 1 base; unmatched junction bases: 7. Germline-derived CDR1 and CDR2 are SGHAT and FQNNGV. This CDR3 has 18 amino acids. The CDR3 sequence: CASSSRTGGSSYNSPLHF. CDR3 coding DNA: TGTGCCAGCAGCTCCAGGACAGGGGGGTCATCCTATAATTCACCCCTCCACTTT.

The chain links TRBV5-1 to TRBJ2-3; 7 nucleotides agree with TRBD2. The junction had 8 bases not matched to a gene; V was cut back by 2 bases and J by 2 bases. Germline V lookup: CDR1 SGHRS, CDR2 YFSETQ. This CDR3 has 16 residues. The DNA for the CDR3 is TGCGCCAGCAGCTTAAAAAGCGGGGATCTCACAGATACGCAGTATTTT. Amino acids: CASSLKSGDLTDTQYF.

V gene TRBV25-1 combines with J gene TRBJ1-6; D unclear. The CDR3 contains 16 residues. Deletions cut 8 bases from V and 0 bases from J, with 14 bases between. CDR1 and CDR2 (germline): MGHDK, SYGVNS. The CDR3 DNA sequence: TGTGCCAGCCGCCCTGGGCAGAGCTCCTATAATTCACCCCTCCACTTT. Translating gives CASRPGQSSYNSPLHF. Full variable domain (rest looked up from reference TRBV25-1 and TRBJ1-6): EADIYQTPRYLVIGTGKKITLECSQTMGHDKMYWYQQDPGMELHLIHYSYGVNSTEKGDLSSESTVSRIRTEHFPLTLESARPSHTSQYLCASRPGQSSYNSPLHFGNGTRLTVT.

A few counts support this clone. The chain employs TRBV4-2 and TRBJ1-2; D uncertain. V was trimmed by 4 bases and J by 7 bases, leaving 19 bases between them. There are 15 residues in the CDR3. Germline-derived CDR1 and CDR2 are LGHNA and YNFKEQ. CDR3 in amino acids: CASSRVLGGRFGYTF. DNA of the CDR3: TGTGCCAGCAGCCGGGTCCTGGGAGGGCGATTTGGCTACACCTTC.

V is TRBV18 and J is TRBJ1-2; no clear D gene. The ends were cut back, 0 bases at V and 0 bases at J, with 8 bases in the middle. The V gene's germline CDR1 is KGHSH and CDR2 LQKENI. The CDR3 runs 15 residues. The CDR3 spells CASSPPLASNYGYTF. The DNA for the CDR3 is TGTGCCAGCTCACCACCCCTTGCGTCTAACTATGGCTACACCTTC.

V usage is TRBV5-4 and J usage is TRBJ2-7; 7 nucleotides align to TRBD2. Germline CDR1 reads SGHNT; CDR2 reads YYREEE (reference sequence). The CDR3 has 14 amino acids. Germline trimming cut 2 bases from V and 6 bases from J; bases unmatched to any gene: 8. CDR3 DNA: TGTGCCAGCAGCTTAGGCGGGGGTTTCCGCGAGCAGTACTTC. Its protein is CASSLGGGFREQYF.

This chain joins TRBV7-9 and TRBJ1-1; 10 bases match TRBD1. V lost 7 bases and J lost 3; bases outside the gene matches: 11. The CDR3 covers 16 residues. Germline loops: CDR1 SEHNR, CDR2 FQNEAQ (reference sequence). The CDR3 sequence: CASNLAQGQGYTEAFF. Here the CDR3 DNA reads TGTGCCAGCAACCTTGCCCAGGGACAGGGGTACACTGAAGCTTTCTTT.

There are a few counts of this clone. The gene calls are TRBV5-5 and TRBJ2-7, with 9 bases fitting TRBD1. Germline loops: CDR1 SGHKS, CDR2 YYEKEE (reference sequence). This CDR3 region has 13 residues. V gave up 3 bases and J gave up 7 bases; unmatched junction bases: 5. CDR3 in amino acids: CASSWGTGLEQYF. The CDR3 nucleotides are TGTGCCAGCAGCTGGGGGACAGGGCTTGAGCAGTACTTC.

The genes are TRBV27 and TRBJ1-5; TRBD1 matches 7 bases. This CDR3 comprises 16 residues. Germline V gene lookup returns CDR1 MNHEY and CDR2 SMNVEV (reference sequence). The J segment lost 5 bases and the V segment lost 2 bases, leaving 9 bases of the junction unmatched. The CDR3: CASSLGAGGFDQPQHF. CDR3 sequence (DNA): TGTGCCAGCAGTTTAGGGGCAGGGGGGTTTGATCAGCCCCAGCATTTT.

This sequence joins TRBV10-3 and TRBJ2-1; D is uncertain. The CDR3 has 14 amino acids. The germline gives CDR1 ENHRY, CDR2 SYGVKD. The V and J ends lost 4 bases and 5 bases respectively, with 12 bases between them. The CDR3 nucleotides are TGTGCCATCAGTGCCACTGCCGTCGACAATGAGCAGTTCTTC. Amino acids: CAISATAVDNEQFF.

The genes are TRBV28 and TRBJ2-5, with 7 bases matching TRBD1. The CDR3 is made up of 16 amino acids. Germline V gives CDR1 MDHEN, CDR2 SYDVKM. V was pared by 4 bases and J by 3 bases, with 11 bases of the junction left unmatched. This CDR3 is CASSSYTRDREETQYF. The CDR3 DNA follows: TGTGCCAGCAGTTCGTACACCCGGGACAGAGAAGAGACCCAGTACTTC.

The CDR3 DNA follows: TGTGCCAGCAGCTTAGCTGGGGGGGAAGCCGAGCAGTACTTC. This gives the protein CASSLAGGEAEQYF. The chain carries TRBV7-9 and TRBJ2-7; TRBD2 matches 7 bases. Germline CDR1 is SEHNR and CDR2 is FQNEAQ (reference sequence). The CDR3 loop spans 14 amino acids. After removal of 0 bases from V and 6 bases from J, the junction contained 5 bases not matched to a gene.

The CDR3, as DNA: TGTGCCAGCAGTTGGAGTAGCGGGAGGGTCTCCTACGAGCAGTACTTC. This encodes CASSWSSGRVSYEQYF. V gene TRBV6-2 or TRBV6-3 combines with J gene TRBJ2-7; 11 bases are shared with TRBD2. Germline loops: CDR1 MNHEY, CDR2 SVGEGT. The CDR3 is 16 amino acids. J gave up 0 bases and V 4 bases, and 5 bases lay outside the gene matches.

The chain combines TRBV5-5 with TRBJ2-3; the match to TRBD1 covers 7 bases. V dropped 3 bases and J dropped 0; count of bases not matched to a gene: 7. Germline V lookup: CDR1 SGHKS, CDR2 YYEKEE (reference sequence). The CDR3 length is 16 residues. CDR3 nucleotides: TGTGCCAGCAGCTCTCGGACAGGTAGTAGCACAGATACGCAGTATTTT. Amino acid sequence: CASSSRTGSSTDTQYF.

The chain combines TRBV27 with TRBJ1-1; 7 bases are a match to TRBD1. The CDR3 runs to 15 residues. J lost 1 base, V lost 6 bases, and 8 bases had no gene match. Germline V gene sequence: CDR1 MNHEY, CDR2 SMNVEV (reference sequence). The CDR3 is CASRLGRQGNTEAFF. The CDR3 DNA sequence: TGTGCCAGCAGACTCGGTCGACAGGGGAACACTGAAGCTTTCTTT.

CDR3 sequence: CASSPAGGPREQYF. CDR3 bases: TGTGCCAGCAGCCCGGCGGGGGGGCCGAGAGAGCAGTACTTC. The rearrangement uses TRBV5-6 and TRBJ2-7; TRBD2 matches 9 bases. Looked up from germline, CDR1 is SGHDT and CDR2 is YYEEEE. This CDR3 has 14 amino acids. J was trimmed by 7 bases and V by 4 bases; bases with no gene match: 9.

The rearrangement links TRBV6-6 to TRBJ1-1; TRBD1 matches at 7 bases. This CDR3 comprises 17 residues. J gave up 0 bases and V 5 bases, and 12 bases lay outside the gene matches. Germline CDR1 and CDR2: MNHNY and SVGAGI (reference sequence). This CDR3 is CASSRAWQGVVNTEAFF. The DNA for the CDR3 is TGTGCCAGCAGTCGGGCTTGGCAGGGGGTGGTGAACACTGAAGCTTTCTTT.

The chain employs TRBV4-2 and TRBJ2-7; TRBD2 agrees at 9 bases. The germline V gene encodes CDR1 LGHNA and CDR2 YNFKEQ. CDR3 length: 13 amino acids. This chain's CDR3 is CASTLAGSYEQYF. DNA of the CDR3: TGTGCGTCGACCCTAGCGGGAAGCTACGAGCAGTACTTC.

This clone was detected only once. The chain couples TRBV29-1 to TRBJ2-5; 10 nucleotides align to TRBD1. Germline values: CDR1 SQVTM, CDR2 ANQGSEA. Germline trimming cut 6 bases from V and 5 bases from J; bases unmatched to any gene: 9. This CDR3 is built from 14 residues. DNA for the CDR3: TGCAGCGTGGACTTGACAGGGGGCTTGGAGACCCAGTACTTC. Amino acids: CSVDLTGGLETQYF.

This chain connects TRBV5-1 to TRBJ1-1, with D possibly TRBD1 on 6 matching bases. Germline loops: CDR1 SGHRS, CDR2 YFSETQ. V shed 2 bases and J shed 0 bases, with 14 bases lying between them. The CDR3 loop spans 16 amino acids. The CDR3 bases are TGCGCCAGCAGCTTTTATCTGGACAGCATGAACACTGAAGCTTTCTTT. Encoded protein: CASSFYLDSMNTEAFF.

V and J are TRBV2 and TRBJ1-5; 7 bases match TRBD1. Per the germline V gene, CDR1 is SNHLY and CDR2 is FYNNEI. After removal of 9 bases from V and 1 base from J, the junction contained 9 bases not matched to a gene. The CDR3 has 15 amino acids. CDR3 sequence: CASSKSGQSNQPQHF. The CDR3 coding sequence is TGTGCCAGTTCAAAATCGGGACAGAGCAATCAGCCCCAGCATTTT.

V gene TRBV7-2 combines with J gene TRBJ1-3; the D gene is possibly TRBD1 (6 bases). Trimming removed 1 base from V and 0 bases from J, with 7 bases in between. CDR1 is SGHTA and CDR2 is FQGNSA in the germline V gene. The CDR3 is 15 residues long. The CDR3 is CASSLVGASGNTIYF. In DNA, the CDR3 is TGTGCCAGCAGCTTAGTGGGGGCCTCTGGAAACACCATATATTTT.

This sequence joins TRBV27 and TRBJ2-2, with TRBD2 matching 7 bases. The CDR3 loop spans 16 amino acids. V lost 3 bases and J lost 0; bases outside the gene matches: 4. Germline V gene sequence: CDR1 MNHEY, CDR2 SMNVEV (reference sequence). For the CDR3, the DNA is TGTGCCAGCAGTTTGACTAGCAGAACGAACACCGGGGAGCTGTTTTTT. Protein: CASSLTSRTNTGELFF.

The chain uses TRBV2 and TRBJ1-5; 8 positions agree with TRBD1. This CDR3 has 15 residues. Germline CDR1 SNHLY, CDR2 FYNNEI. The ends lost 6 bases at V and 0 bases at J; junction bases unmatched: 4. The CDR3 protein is CASSLTGDSNQPQHF. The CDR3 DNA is TGTGCCAGCAGCCTGACAGGGGATAGCAATCAGCCCCAGCATTTT.

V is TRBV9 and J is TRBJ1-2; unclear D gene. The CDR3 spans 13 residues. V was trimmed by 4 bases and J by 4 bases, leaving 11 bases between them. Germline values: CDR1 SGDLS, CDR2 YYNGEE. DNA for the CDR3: TGTGCCAGCAGCCGCGGGGAACTCTATGGCTACACCTTC. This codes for CASSRGELYGYTF. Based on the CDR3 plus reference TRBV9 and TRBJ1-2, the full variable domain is DSGVTQTPKHLITATGQRVTLRCSPRSGDLSVYWYQQSLDQGLQFLIQYYNGEERAKGNILERFSAQQFPDLHSELNLSSLELGDSALYFCASSRGELYGYTFGSGTRLTVV.

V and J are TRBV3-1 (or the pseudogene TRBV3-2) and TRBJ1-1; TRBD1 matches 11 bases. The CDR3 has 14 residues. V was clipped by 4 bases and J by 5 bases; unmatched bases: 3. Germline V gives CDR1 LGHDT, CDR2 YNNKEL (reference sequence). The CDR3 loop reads CASSRGQGGTEAFF. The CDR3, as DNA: TGTGCCAGCAGCCGGGGACAGGGGGGGACTGAAGCTTTCTTT.

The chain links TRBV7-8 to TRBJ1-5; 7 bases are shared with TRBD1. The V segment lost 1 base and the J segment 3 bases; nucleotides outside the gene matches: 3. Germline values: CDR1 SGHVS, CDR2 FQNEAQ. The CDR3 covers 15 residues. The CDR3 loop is CASSLDRGPNQPQHF. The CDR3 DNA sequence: TGTGCCAGCAGCTTAGACAGGGGCCCCAATCAGCCCCAGCATTTT. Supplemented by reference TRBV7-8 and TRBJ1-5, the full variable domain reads GAGVSQSPRYKVAKRGQDVALRCDPISGHVSLFWYQQALGQGPEFLTYFQNEAQLDKSGLPSDRFFAERPEGSVSTLKIQRTQQEDSAVYLCASSLDRGPNQPQHFGDGTRLSIL.

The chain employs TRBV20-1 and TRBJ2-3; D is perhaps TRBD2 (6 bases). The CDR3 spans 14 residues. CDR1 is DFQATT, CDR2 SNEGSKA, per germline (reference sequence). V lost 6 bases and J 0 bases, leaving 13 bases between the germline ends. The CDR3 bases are TGCAGTGCCAGTGACAGCGGGAGCACAGATACGCAGTATTTT. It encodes CSASDSGSTDTQYF.